Described below is a single T cell receptor beta chain sequence and its context. Germline V lookup: CDR1 MDHEN, CDR2 SYDVKM. The CDR3 is 14 residues long. V lost 7 bases to trimming and J lost 8 bases; unmatched junction nucleotides: 11. The data originate from a study of blood T cell repertoires in COVID-19. The method was immunoSEQ multiplex PCR; TCRdb's version includes in-frame clones alone and lacks a portion of them. The table has hundreds of thousands of clones, approximately 90% seen once. The study drew participants aged about 18 to 89 years from 20 to 30 US areas. Participant-given clinical history determined each cohort assignment. The study recruited exposed participants who had met a COVID-19 case within 2 weeks before entry.

The chain joins TRBV28 to TRBJ1-2, with 9 bases fitting TRBD1. The sequence was obtained from a man aged 50-60 years who had been exposed to COVID-19. The sequencing sample was made of PBMCs or T cells enriched from blood (not recorded which). CDR3 loop: CASTLLTGGSGYTF. The CDR3 bases are TGTGCCAGCACCCTATTGACAGGGGGAAGCGGCTACACCTTC.